The TCR beta chain under discussion was sequenced for a study of T cells in Graves' hyperthyroidism and ophthalmopathy (dated by TCRdb to the late 2010s). In the study overall: Peripheral blood was collected at initial diagnosis, before any treatment. An independent validation cohort of under 20 hyperthyroidism patients and 17 patients who later progressed to ophthalmopathy tested prospective prediction of ophthalmopathy. A discovery cohort of about a hundred patients, fewer than 50 with Graves' ophthalmopathy and under 60 with stable Graves' hyperthyroidism, was used to find distinguishing TCR V-J signatures. According to the paper, TCR Vbeta CDR3 sequencing was carried out on over 130 peripheral blood samples, which came from 40 to 45 ophthalmopathy, 75 or so hyperthyroidism and about 17 progressor patients. The 75 to 100 discovery patients were randomly divided into training and test sets at a 7:3 ratio. After sampling, hyperthyroidism patients received methimazole starting at 30 mg daily, and ophthalmopathy patients received high-dose intravenous methylprednisolone. Thyroid tissue and blood T-cell repertoires from about six Graves' hyperthyroidism patients were also compared in the study. Findings and caveats that apply to the study as a whole: Most expanded thyroid clonotypes (frequency above 0.001) were also detected in blood, a finding suggesting that blood repertoires may reflect thyroid immune responses. During validation, the model predicted progression to ophthalmopathy a median of around 7 months ahead of onset, with around 71% sensitivity and about 75% specificity. Sample size was not statistically predetermined, and blinding of investigators to group allocation was not performed. A 13 V-J signature model separated ophthalmopathy from stable hyperthyroidism, with 87.88% sensitivity and 81.08% specificity in cross-validation and 80%/75% in testing.

V loses 0 bases of germline sequence and J loses 5 bases, and the interval between the two ends is 14 bases. CDR1 and CDR2 are read off the germline V gene as SGDLS and YYNGEE. From cysteine to phenylalanine, the CDR3 is 15 amino acids long. The CDR3 DNA has 45 bases and is translated from base 1. The TCR beta CDR3 regions were amplified from RNA transcripts. The TCR CDR3 was subjected to a first round of RT-PCR using the HTBI primer set and the Qiagen OneStep RT-PCR kit. Libraries were constructed in a second round of multiplex PCR, after which size selection and purification were performed. The libraries were sequenced on an Illumina HiSeq2000 using paired-end 100 bp reads. The published analysis was carried out like this. SOAPnuke was used to process the raw data, removing reads that contained adapters or uncalled bases, had a mean Phred below 15, or lacked an exact match to the constant primer or identifier. High-quality paired reads were merged with COPE v1.2.5, and unique nucleotide sequences were defined as clonotypes. Clonotypes were aligned to IMGT TRBV, TRBD and TRBJ reference segments using MiTCR v1.1. The analysis included only V-J combinations with a frequency above 0.0001, which together covered 99% to 99.2% of the repertoires. The TCS score was defined as the ratio of F50 (clonal expansion) to E x V (chaos), calculated using BLOSUM62-based TCRdist between CDR3 peptides within each V-J. Welch's t-statistics and random forest reduced roughly 530 V-J features to fewer than 15, which were used in a naive Bayes classifier (R e1071). Using fastp at Q25 and MiXCR, TCRdb reprocessed the public reads and kept productive beta chains. All rows with the same CDR3 protein become a single entry with the most common DNA and genes. The V and J calls shown here were made by TCRdb, not taken from the authors' results. Recorded for this sample are over 700,000 distinct CDR3 sequences; around 20% of them occurred a single time. The ten largest clones represent around 17% of the sample.

Hyperthyroidism patients were newly diagnosed, had a disease duration of under 2 months, and were aged 18 to 65 years. The study excluded patients with uncontrolled infections, other autoimmune diseases, pregnancy or lactation. Diagnoses relied on clinical symptoms, serum thyroxine and TRAb, thyroid ultrasound and orbital computed tomography. For progressor patients, blood was drawn at the first diagnosis of hyperthyroidism, before any ophthalmopathy symptoms had appeared. PBMCs were separated from roughly 10 ml of fresh peripheral blood using Ficoll-Paque density gradient centrifugation. Progressor patients were first diagnosed with Graves' hyperthyroidism and then developed ophthalmopathy during follow-up. Trizol reagent was used to extract total RNA, and RNA quality was then checked on an Agilent 2100 Bioanalyzer. This clonotype was recorded a few times. Its antigen specificity is not known. No base quality values were provided; no much bigger clone lies one nucleotide off.

The chain was built from TRBV9 and TRBJ1-2, with the D gene uncertain. The source is a woman aged 45 to 65 with Graves' hyperthyroidism that later progressed to Graves' ophthalmopathy. Sequenced input: blood. The CDR3 region reads CASSVGEASTYGYTF. The nucleotides read TGTGCCAGCAGCGTAGGGGAAGCCTCTACTTATGGCTACACCTTC.